Shown below are 22 T cell receptor beta chains from a single sample sequenced in a study of blood T cell repertoires in COVID-19. The repertoire was sequenced with immunoSEQ multiplex PCR; TCRdb's copy has only in-frame clones and lacks some. Of around 72,000 clones detected, approximately 82% appear once; the ten largest clones hold approximately 18%. Source material: peripheral blood. The receptors stem from a woman older than 75 with acute or convalescent COVID-19.

The sample holds a few counts of this clone. The same CDR3 arises from other DNA sequences in this sample as well. The rearrangement links TRBV27 to TRBJ2-7, with D possibly TRBD1 on 6 matching bases. The CDR3 has 14 residues. V was pared by 5 bases and J by 0 bases, with 11 bases between. Per the germline V gene, CDR1 is MNHEY and CDR2 is SMNVEV (reference sequence). The CDR3 spells CASSGNRDSYEQYF. The CDR3 DNA follows: TGTGCCAGCAGTGGAAACAGGGACTCCTACGAGCAGTACTTC.

The chain joins TRBV6-4 to TRBJ2-1, with D perhaps TRBD2 (5 bases). V was shortened by 0 bases and J by 0 bases, with 6 bases between the two germline ends. This CDR3 region has 15 residues. Germline V lookup: CDR1 MRHNA, CDR2 SNTAGT. CDR3 DNA sequence: TGTGCCAGCAGTGACTCAGGGAGCTCCTACAATGAGCAGTTCTTC. Protein: CASSDSGSSYNEQFF.

V gene TRBV12-3 or TRBV12-4 combines with J gene TRBJ1-2; TRBD1 matches 7 bases. Trimming removed 3 bases from V and 13 bases from J; junction bases left unmatched: 8. The CDR3 loop spans 12 amino acids. CDR3 sequence (DNA): TGTGCCAGCAGTTTCCCGTTTCGGGACAGCACCTTC. Protein product: CASSFPFRDSTF.

The J gene is TRBJ1-1, the V gene TRBV5-4, with 7 nucleotides matching TRBD1. The CDR3 runs 14 residues. Germline CDR1 is SGHNT and CDR2 is YYREEE (reference sequence). Losses at the gene ends were 5 bases for V and 1 base for J; bases not matched to a gene: 5. The CDR3, as DNA: TGTGCCAGCAGATGGGACAGAGAGAACACTGAAGCTTTCTTT. Protein product: CASRWDRENTEAFF.

The chain is built from TRBV3-1 (or the pseudogene TRBV3-2) and TRBJ2-3, with 8 bases lining up with TRBD2. The CDR3 is 16 residues long. The V gene end was trimmed by 4 bases and the J gene end by 1 base; junction bases not matched to a gene: 7. Germline loops: CDR1 LGHDT, CDR2 YNNKEL (reference sequence). The CDR3 protein is CASSLSLGGGTDTQYF. The CDR3 nucleotides are TGTGCCAGCAGCCTTTCCCTCGGGGGGGGCACAGATACGCAGTATTTT.

The chain carries TRBV7-9 and TRBJ1-2; 7 nucleotides agree with TRBD1. CDR3 length equals 16 residues. The V gene's germline CDR1 is SEHNR and CDR2 FQNEAQ (reference sequence). J gave up 8 bases and V 2 bases, and 14 bases lay outside the gene matches. The CDR3: CASSLSRSVQGRGYTF. The CDR3 DNA is TGTGCCAGCAGCTTAAGCCGATCAGTACAGGGGAGAGGCTACACCTTC.

The V call is TRBV2, the J call TRBJ2-7, with TRBD2 identical over 8 bases. The CDR3 consists of 13 residues. Germline V gene lookup returns CDR1 SNHLY and CDR2 FYNNEI. With V trimmed by 8 bases and J by 4 bases, 7 bases remained unmatched. CDR3 DNA: TGTGCCAGCGGGATAGCGGGACAATACGAGCAGTACTTC. It encodes CASGIAGQYEQYF.

Here the CDR3 DNA reads TGTGCCTGGACCGGGGGGACAAGCACAGATACGCAGTATTTT. Amino acids: CAWTGGTSTDTQYF. This sequence joins TRBV30 and TRBJ2-3; D may be TRBD2 (7 bases). CDR3 size: 14 residues. V was shortened by 4 bases and J by 0 bases, with 11 bases between the two germline ends. Germline V gives CDR1 GTSNPN, CDR2 SVGIG (reference sequence).

The chain uses TRBV3-1 (or the pseudogene TRBV3-2) and TRBJ2-7; 12 bases match TRBD2. Trimming took 0 bases from V and 3 from J; bases not matched to a gene: 9. CDR1 is LGHDT, CDR2 YNNKEL, per germline (reference sequence). There are 18 residues in the CDR3. For the CDR3, the DNA is TGTGCCAGCAGCCAAGACGGGCTAGCGGGAGGGCCGGGCTACGAGCAGTACTTC. Translated, it gives CASSQDGLAGGPGYEQYF.

This clone was detected once. The chain carries TRBV7-9 and TRBJ2-5; 9 bases agree with TRBD2. V shed 5 bases, J shed 1 base, and the junction held 8 bases outside the gene matches. Germline V gene data show CDR1 as SEHNR and CDR2 as FQNEAQ (reference sequence). The CDR3 covers 16 residues. The CDR3 DNA reads as TGTGCCAGCAGCCCGGTGGGCGGGGGGGTCCAAGAGACCCAGTACTTC. It encodes CASSPVGGGVQETQYF.

The V and J genes are TRBV30 and TRBJ1-2; D unclear. The germline gives CDR1 GTSNPN, CDR2 SVGIG (reference sequence). Trimming removed 0 bases at V and 8 bases at J, with 13 bases between. The CDR3 has 13 amino acids. The CDR3 protein is CAWSVLGVGGYTF. DNA for the CDR3: TGTGCCTGGAGTGTACTGGGTGTGGGCGGCTACACCTTC.

This clone was seen once. Written as DNA, the CDR3 is TGTGCCAGCAGCCAGACAGGAAATAATTCACCCCTCCACTTT. It translates to CASSQTGNNSPLHF. This sequence joins TRBV7-2 and TRBJ1-6; tentative D call: TRBD1 (6 bases). The length of the CDR3 is 14 residues. Germline CDR1 and CDR2: SGHTA and FQGNSA. Trimming removed 5 bases at V and 5 bases at J, with 10 bases between.

The CDR3 loop reads CASSRIGTGDLSTDTQYF. The CDR3 nucleotides are TGTGCCAGCAGTCGGATCGGGACAGGAGATCTGAGCACAGATACGCAGTATTTT. The gene calls are TRBV6-6 and TRBJ2-3; 8 bases agree with TRBD1. Germline loops: CDR1 MNHNY, CDR2 SVGAGI (reference sequence). V dropped 5 bases and J dropped 0; count of bases not matched to a gene: 13. The CDR3 covers 18 residues.

The chain combines TRBV30 with TRBJ2-5; D gene ambiguous. The V gene's germline CDR1 is GTSNPN and CDR2 SVGIG (reference sequence). CDR3 length: 14 amino acids. The ends were cut back, 0 bases at V and 5 bases at J, with 13 bases in the middle. Here the CDR3 DNA reads TGTGCCTGGAGTGTAGACTCCTTGCTTGAGACCCAGTACTTC. Its protein is CAWSVDSLLETQYF.

This clone has a single count. The chain couples TRBV19 to TRBJ1-1, with D unresolved. CDR3 length equals 14 residues. The germline CDR1 and CDR2 sequences are LNHDA and SQIVND (reference sequence). Trimming cost V 3 bases and J 0 bases, with 8 bases left between them. CDR3 DNA sequence: TGTGCCAGTAGTATCTCTCCTTTGAACACTGAAGCTTTCTTT. It encodes CASSISPLNTEAFF. Based on the CDR3 plus reference TRBV19 and TRBJ1-1, the full variable domain is DGGITQSPKYLFRKEGQNVTLSCEQNLNHDAMYWYRQDPGQGLRLIYYSQIVNDFQKGDIAEGYSVSREKKESFPLTVTSAQKNPTAFYLCASSISPLNTEAFFGQGTRLTVV.

Here the CDR3 reads CASSSLDMFF. The CDR3 nucleotides read TGTGCCAGTAGTAGTTTGGACATGTTCTTT. This chain links TRBV19 with TRBJ1-1; tentatively, D is TRBD1 (5 bases). Germline V gene sequence: CDR1 LNHDA, CDR2 SQIVND (reference sequence). V lost 4 bases to trimming and J lost 14 bases, with 11 bases between them. The CDR3 contains 10 residues.

This clone has just one count. This chain connects TRBV6-5 to TRBJ1-2; no clear D. The CDR3 consists of 15 residues. Germline CDR1 MNHEY, CDR2 SVGAGI. V lost 4 bases, J lost 3 bases, and 15 bases lay in between. This CDR3 is CASSFPRGADYGYTF. The CDR3 nucleotides are TGTGCCAGCAGTTTCCCCCGGGGAGCGGACTATGGCTACACCTTC.

The V and J genes are TRBV19 and TRBJ2-1; TRBD1 is a possible D gene (5 bases). CDR3 length: 14 amino acids. V gave up 4 bases and J gave up 1 base, with 8 bases separating them. Germline V gene sequence: CDR1 LNHDA, CDR2 SQIVND (reference sequence). Here the CDR3 DNA reads TGTGCCAGTAGTACAGGGAAGTCCTACAATGAGCAGTTCTTC. Protein: CASSTGKSYNEQFF.

CDR3 loop: CAWSIRTSGRANTGELFF. The DNA for the CDR3 is TGTGCCTGGAGTATTAGGACTAGCGGGAGGGCTAACACCGGGGAGCTGTTTTTT. This sequence joins TRBV30 and TRBJ2-2, with 15 bases aligning to TRBD2. CDR1 is GTSNPN, CDR2 SVGIG, per germline (reference sequence). V shed 2 bases and J 2 bases; nucleotides not matched to a gene: 6. This CDR3 comprises 18 residues.

This chain's CDR3 is CASSGDRGSPLHF. DNA for the CDR3: TGCGCCAGCAGTGGCGACAGGGGTTCACCCCTCCACTTT. The chain uses TRBV10-1 and TRBJ1-6; 8 bases map to TRBD1. The CDR3 length is 13 residues. From germline, CDR1 is WNHNN and CDR2 SYGVQD (reference sequence). The ends lost 4 bases at V and 9 bases at J; junction bases unmatched: 2.

The chain is built from TRBV18 and TRBJ1-1; D gene ambiguous. Germline V gives CDR1 KGHSH, CDR2 LQKENI. V gave up 3 bases and J gave up 0 bases, with 8 bases separating them. There are 14 residues in the CDR3. CDR3: CASSPSTLNTEAFF. The CDR3 DNA reads TGTGCCAGCTCACCCTCAACACTGAACACTGAAGCTTTCTTT.

This clone was recorded only once. This chain links TRBV27 with TRBJ1-5; D is undetermined. The CDR3 has 14 amino acids. V was pared by 2 bases and J by 6 bases, with 11 bases between. The germline V gene has CDR1 MNHEY and CDR2 SMNVEV (reference sequence). This CDR3 is CASSLPGEGQPQHF. Here the CDR3 DNA reads TGTGCCAGCAGTTTACCCGGGGAGGGTCAGCCCCAGCATTTT.